The T cell receptor (beta chain) under discussion was sequenced for a study of blood T cell repertoires in COVID-19. Profiling relied on immunoSEQ multiplex PCR, and the TCRdb table lists in-frame clones only, not all of them. The sample shows roughly 45,000 clones, approximately 86% of them seen only once. Germline V gene data show CDR1 as LNHDA and CDR2 as SQIVND (reference sequence). V dropped 6 bases and J dropped 2; count of bases not matched to a gene: 2. The CDR3 totals 15 residues. J is TRBJ2-1 and V is TRBV19; 12 bases are shared with TRBD2. Sequencing input: peripheral blood. The clonotype comes from a man between 50 and 59 years old with active COVID-19. In nucleotides, the CDR3 is TGTGCCAGTAGGACTAGCGGGAGCCCCTACAATGAGCAGTTCTTC. It codes for CASRTSGSPYNEQFF.